The present entry profiles one T cell receptor beta chain with its context. The sample is drawn from a study of blood T cell repertoires in COVID-19. The wider study: From the United States, Italy and Spain came samples of acute and convalescent COVID-19. PBMCs, B-cell-depleted T cells, or T cells were the source of the cDNA or gDNA that made up the material.

Using immunoSEQ multiplex PCR, the repertoire was profiled, and TCRdb retains in-frame clones only, with some absent. The profile shows around 87,000 clones, roughly 88% of them singletons. The CDR3 is 16 residues long. V gave up 0 bases and J gave up 6 bases; unmatched junction bases: 6. Germline CDR1 reads LNHNV; CDR2 reads YYDKDF (reference sequence). J is TRBJ2-2 and V is TRBV15; TRBD2 matches 8 bases. This TCR came from a human donor with active COVID-19. The donor label of this sample is uncertain. The sequenced sample consisted of peripheral blood. Written as DNA, the CDR3 is TGTGCCACCAGCAGAGACGGGAGGGGGTTGGCCGGGGAGCTGTTTTTT. Translation: CATSRDGRGLAGELFF.